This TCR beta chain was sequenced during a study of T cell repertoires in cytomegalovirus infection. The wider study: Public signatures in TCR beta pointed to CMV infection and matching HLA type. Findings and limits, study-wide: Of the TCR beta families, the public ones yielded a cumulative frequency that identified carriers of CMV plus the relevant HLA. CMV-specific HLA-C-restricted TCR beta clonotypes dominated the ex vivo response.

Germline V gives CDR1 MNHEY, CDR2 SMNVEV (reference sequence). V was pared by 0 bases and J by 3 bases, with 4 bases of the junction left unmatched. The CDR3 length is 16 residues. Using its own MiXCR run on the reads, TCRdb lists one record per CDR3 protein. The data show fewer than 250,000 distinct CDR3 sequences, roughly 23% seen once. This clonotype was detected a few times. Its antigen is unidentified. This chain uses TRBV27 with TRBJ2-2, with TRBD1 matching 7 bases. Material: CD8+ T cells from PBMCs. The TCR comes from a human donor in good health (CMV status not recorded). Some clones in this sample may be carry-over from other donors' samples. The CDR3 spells CASSLSAGGYTGELFF. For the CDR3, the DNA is TGTGCCAGCAGTTTATCAGCAGGGGGTTACACCGGGGAGCTGTTTTTT.